This TCR beta chain was obtained from a study of blood T cell repertoires in COVID-19. Whole-study context: Nucleic acid was either cDNA or gDNA, and it came from T cells, B-cell-depleted T cells, or PBMCs.

The assay was immunoSEQ multiplex PCR, and TCRdb's table has in-frame clones only and misses some. The profile shows 160,000 or so clones, 93% of them singletons. During active infection, Seattle patients enrolled and were then monitored through disease. V dropped 4 bases and J dropped 1 base, with 12 bases sitting between them. Germline assignment: CDR1 MGHRA and CDR2 YSYEKL. The CDR3 contains 15 residues. Material: peripheral blood. The origin of this receptor is a woman aged 55-70 years with COVID-19, enrolled during active disease. The chain couples TRBV4-1 to TRBJ2-3; no definite D call. The CDR3 bases are TGCGCCAGCAGCCGCGAGGCCTCCCGCACAGATACGCAGTATTTT. It yields the protein CASSREASRTDTQYF.